What follows are 17 T cell receptor beta chains derived from one specimen sequenced in a study of T cell responses to AZD1222 COVID-19 vaccine. Sequencing used immunoSEQ multiplex PCR; TCRdb keeps in-frame clones, though not all of them. The profile shows some 99,000 clones, about 91% of them singletons. Source: peripheral blood, taken on day 0 of AZD1222 vaccination. The receptors were sampled from an adult in good health.

The V gene is TRBV2, the J gene TRBJ2-2; tentative D call: TRBD1 (5 bases). CDR3 length: 14 residues. Germline CDR1 is SNHLY and CDR2 is FYNNEI. V shed 7 bases and J shed 7 bases, with 16 bases lying between them. Here the CDR3 DNA reads TGTGCCAGCAACGGACAAACTAATGTCGGGGAGCTGTTTTTT. Amino acids: CASNGQTNVGELFF. Filled out from reference TRBV2 and TRBJ2-2, the complete variable domain reads EPEVTQTPSHQVTQMGQEVILRCVPISNHLYFYWYRQILGQKVEFLVSFYNNEISEKSEIFDDQFSVERPDGSNFTLKIRSTKLEDSAMYFCASNGQTNVGELFFGEGSRLTVL.

V is TRBV5-1 and J is TRBJ2-2; D call uncertain. The CDR3 runs 13 residues. Germline loops: CDR1 SGHRS, CDR2 YFSETQ. With 4 bases removed from V and 4 bases from J, the gap between germline ends came to 8 bases. Here the CDR3 DNA reads TGCGCCAGCAGCCCTGGTATCACCGGGGAGCTGTTTTTT. It yields the protein CASSPGITGELFF.

This chain connects TRBV7-9 to TRBJ2-2; D not resolved. Trimming stripped 1 base from V and 4 bases from J, with 1 base between. This CDR3 comprises 12 residues. The germline gives CDR1 SEHNR, CDR2 FQNEAQ (reference sequence). In DNA, the CDR3 is TGTGCCAGCAGCTTAGGCACCGGGGAGCTGTTTTTT. This translates into CASSLGTGELFF. Drawing the rest from reference TRBV7-9 and TRBJ2-2, the complete variable domain is DTGVSQNPRHKITKRGQNVTFRCDPISEHNRLYWYRQTLGQGPEFLTYFQNEAQLEKSRLLSDRFSAERPKGSFSTLEIQRTEQGDSAMYLCASSLGTGELFFGEGSRLTVL.

The chain is built from TRBV19 and TRBJ1-5; TRBD1 might be the D (6 bases). The length of the CDR3 is 14 residues. Between the trimmed V and J ends, which lost 7 bases and 12 bases, there was a span of 22 bases. In germline, CDR1 is LNHDA, CDR2 SQIVND (reference sequence). CDR3 coding DNA: TGTGCCAGTACCCAATCAGGGGTCCCCCTGGGCCAGCATTTT. This translates into CASTQSGVPLGQHF.

The chain links TRBV7-9 to TRBJ1-2, with 7 bases lining up with TRBD1. The CDR3 spans 12 residues. The germline V gene has CDR1 SEHNR and CDR2 FQNEAQ (reference sequence). J gave up 7 bases and V 4 bases, and 3 bases lay outside the gene matches. CDR3 nucleotides: TGTGCCAGCAGCTCATACAGGGGTGGCTACACCTTC. It yields the protein CASSSYRGGYTF.

This clone was counted between two and nine times. V usage is TRBV30 and J usage is TRBJ1-6; D not resolved. Germline V gene sequence: CDR1 GTSNPN, CDR2 SVGIG (reference sequence). V lost 0 bases and J lost 7, with 7 bases in between. The CDR3 totals 13 residues. The CDR3 nucleotides are TGTGCCTGGAGTGTACAGCAAAATTCACCCCTCCACTTT. It encodes CAWSVQQNSPLHF.

V gene TRBV14 combines with J gene TRBJ2-5; TRBD1 aligns across 7 bases. The CDR3 covers 14 residues. Germline CDR1 reads SGHDN; CDR2 reads FVKESK. J was trimmed by 4 bases and V by 5 bases; bases with no gene match: 7. CDR3 in amino acids: CASSITGVGETQYF. DNA for the CDR3: TGTGCCAGCAGCATTACAGGGGTGGGAGAGACCCAGTACTTC.

This chain links TRBV5-4 with TRBJ2-2, with D maybe TRBD2 (5 bases). Germline values: CDR1 SGHNT, CDR2 YYREEE (reference sequence). The CDR3 length is 16 residues. Trimming cost V 0 bases and J 1 base, with 10 bases left between them. CDR3 residues: CASSLGTERNTGELFF. CDR3 bases: TGTGCCAGCAGCTTGGGGACTGAAAGGAACACCGGGGAGCTGTTTTTT. Full variable domain (remainder filled in from reference TRBV5-4 and TRBJ2-2): ETGVTQSPTHLIKTRGQQVTLRCSSQSGHNTVSWYQQALGQGPQFIFQYYREEENGRGNFPPRFSGLQFPNYSSELNVNALELDDSALYLCASSLGTERNTGELFFGEGSRLTVL.

The chain links TRBV15 to TRBJ1-4; tentatively, D is TRBD1 (6 bases). The CDR3 has 15 amino acids. V gave up 1 base and J gave up 7 bases, with 13 bases separating them. Germline lookup yields CDR1 LNHNV and CDR2 YYDKDF (reference sequence). The chain's CDR3 is CATSRATGWGEKLFF. The CDR3 DNA sequence: TGTGCCACCAGCAGAGCTACAGGGTGGGGTGAAAAACTGTTTTTT.

This clone has only one observation. V and J are TRBV27 and TRBJ2-1; tentative D call: TRBD1 (6 bases). Germline V gene sequence: CDR1 MNHEY, CDR2 SMNVEV (reference sequence). V was shortened by 2 bases and J by 0 bases, with 14 bases between the two germline ends. This CDR3 comprises 17 residues. The CDR3 coding sequence is TGTGCCAGCAGTTTAACCAGGGGTTCGAGCTCCTACAATGAGCAGTTCTTC. It translates to CASSLTRGSSSYNEQFF.

V gene TRBV6-2 or TRBV6-3 combines with J gene TRBJ2-4; D remains unclear. The CDR3 spans 14 residues. Germline V gives CDR1 MNHEY, CDR2 SVGEGT. V was shortened by 0 bases and J by 7 bases, with 10 bases between the two germline ends. The CDR3 bases are TGTGCCAGCAGTTACTCGGCCAGTTCGAACATTCAGTACTTC. Translation gives CASSYSASSNIQYF.

The chain recombines TRBV6-2 or TRBV6-3 with TRBJ2-7, with 14 nucleotides matching TRBD2. Per germline, CDR1 MNHEY and CDR2 SVGEGT. V trimming: 2 bases; J trimming: 4 bases; junction bases outside the gene matches: 1. The CDR3 runs to 15 residues. The CDR3 bases are TGTGCCAGCAGTTACGGGACTAGCGGGGGTTACGAGCAGTACTTC. Residues: CASSYGTSGGYEQYF.

Remarks on this clone: One end of the junction is discordant with germline, which a read error may explain. The chain's CDR3 is CASSIGPPRGAFQYF. The DNA for the CDR3 is TGTGCCAGCAGCATAGGGCCTCCCCGAGGGGCATTTCAGTACTTC. The V and J genes are TRBV13 and TRBJ2-4; D might be TRBD1 or TRBD2, each matching 5 bases. The CDR3 has 15 residues. From germline, CDR1 is PRHDT and CDR2 FYEKMQ (reference sequence).

The rearrangement links TRBV6-2 or TRBV6-3 to TRBJ2-7, with D possibly matching TRBD1 (6 bases). In germline, CDR1 is MNHEY, CDR2 SVGEGT. CDR3 length: 13 residues. Trimming shortened V by 5 bases and J by 3 bases, and 11 bases separated the two germline ends. CDR3 region: CASSRTENYEQYF. DNA of the CDR3: TGTGCCAGCAGTCGGACAGAGAACTACGAGCAGTACTTC.

The chain couples TRBV4-2 to TRBJ2-7; D call uncertain. Trimming removed 1 base at V and 2 bases at J, with 9 bases between. The CDR3 sequence is 14 residues long. The germline V gene has CDR1 LGHNA and CDR2 YNFKEQ. This CDR3 is CASSQVGTTYEQYF. Written as DNA, the CDR3 is TGTGCCAGCAGCCAAGTCGGAACGACCTACGAGCAGTACTTC.

This clone was recorded once. The chain links TRBV27 to TRBJ1-2; D is unclear. The CDR3 has 15 amino acids. Germline V gene sequence: CDR1 MNHEY, CDR2 SMNVEV (reference sequence). Trimming took off 3 bases at V and 1 base at J, with 12 bases between the two ends. The CDR3 DNA sequence: TGTGCCAGCAGTTTCGCGGGTACTCTTAACTATGGCTACACCTTC. It specifies CASSFAGTLNYGYTF.

V is TRBV10-3 and J is TRBJ1-2; D is unclear. Germline V gene lookup returns CDR1 ENHRY and CDR2 SYGVKD. The V gene lost 3 bases and the J gene lost 0 bases, with 8 bases spanning the gap. The CDR3 contains 14 residues. The CDR3, as DNA: TGTGCCATCAGTGATGCCGATTCTAACTATGGCTACACCTTC. This codes for CAISDADSNYGYTF.